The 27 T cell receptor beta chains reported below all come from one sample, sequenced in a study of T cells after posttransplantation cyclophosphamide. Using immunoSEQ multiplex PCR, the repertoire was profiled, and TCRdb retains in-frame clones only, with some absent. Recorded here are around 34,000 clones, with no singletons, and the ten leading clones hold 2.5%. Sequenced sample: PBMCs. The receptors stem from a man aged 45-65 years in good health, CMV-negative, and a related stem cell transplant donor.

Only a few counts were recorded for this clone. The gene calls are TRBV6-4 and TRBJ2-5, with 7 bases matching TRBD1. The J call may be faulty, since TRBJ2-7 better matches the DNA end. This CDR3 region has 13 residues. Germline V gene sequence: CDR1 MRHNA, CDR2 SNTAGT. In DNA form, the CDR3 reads TGTGCCAGCAGTGACGGCGACAGGGCCGAGCAGTACTTC. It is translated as CASSDGDRAEQYF.

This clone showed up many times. This CDR3 is CASSEQGISYEQYF. The CDR3, as DNA: TGCGCCAGCAGTGAACAGGGGATTTCCTACGAGCAGTACTTC. V gene TRBV5-1 combines with J gene TRBJ2-7; the match to TRBD1 covers 7 bases. V gave up 5 bases and J gave up 1 base; unmatched junction bases: 6. The CDR3 consists of 14 residues. CDR1 is SGHRS and CDR2 is YFSETQ in the germline V gene. Full variable domain (rest looked up from reference TRBV5-1 and TRBJ2-7): KAGVTQTPRYLIKTRGQQVTLSCSPISGHRSVSWYQQTPGQGLQFLFEYFSETQRNKGNFPGRFSGRQFSNSRSEMNVSTLELGDSALYLCASSEQGISYEQYFGPGTRLTVT.

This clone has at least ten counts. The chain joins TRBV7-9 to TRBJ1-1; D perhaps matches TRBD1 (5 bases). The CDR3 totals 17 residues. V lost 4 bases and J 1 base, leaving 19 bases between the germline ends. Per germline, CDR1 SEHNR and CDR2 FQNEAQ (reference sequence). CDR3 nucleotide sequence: TGTGCCAGCAGCTACCTTGTGGGGGGGGGAAGGAACACTGAAGCTTTCTTT. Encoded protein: CASSYLVGGGRNTEAFF.

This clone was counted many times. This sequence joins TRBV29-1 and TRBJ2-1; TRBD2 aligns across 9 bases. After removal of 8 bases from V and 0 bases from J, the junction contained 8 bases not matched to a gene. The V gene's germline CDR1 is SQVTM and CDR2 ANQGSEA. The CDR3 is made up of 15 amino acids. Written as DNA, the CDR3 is TGCAGCATCACTAGCGGGTGGAGCTCCTACAATGAGCAGTTCTTC. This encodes CSITSGWSSYNEQFF.

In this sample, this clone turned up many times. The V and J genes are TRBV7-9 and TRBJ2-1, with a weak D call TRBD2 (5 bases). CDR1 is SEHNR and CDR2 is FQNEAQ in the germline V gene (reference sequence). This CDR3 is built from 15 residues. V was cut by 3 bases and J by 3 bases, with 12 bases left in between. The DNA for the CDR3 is TGTGCCAGCAGCTTTAGTAGCGTGGACTACAATGAGCAGTTCTTC. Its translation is CASSFSSVDYNEQFF.

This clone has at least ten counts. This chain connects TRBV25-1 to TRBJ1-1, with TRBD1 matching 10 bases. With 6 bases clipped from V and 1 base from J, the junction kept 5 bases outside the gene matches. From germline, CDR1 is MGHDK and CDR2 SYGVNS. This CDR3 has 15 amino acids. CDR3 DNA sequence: TGTGCCAGCAGGCGGGACAGGGGAGGGAACACTGAAGCTTTCTTT. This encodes CASRRDRGGNTEAFF.

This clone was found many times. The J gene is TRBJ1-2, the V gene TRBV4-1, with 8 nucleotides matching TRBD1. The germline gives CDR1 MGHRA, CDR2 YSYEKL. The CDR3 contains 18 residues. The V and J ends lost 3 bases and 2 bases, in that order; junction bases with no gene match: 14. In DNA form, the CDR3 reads TGCGCCAGCAGCCACCACACAATTCGGACAGGGACCAACTATGGCTACACCTTC. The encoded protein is CASSHHTIRTGTNYGYTF.

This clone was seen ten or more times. The CDR3 DNA reads as TGCGCCAGCGGCAGGGGGGTTCCCTACAATGAGCAGTTCTTC. Protein sequence: CASGRGVPYNEQFF. The V call is TRBV10-1, the J call TRBJ2-1, with D maybe TRBD1 (7 bases). Germline-derived CDR1 and CDR2 are WNHNN and SYGVQD (reference sequence). V was trimmed by 8 bases and J by 2 bases, leaving 13 bases between them. CDR3 size: 14 residues.

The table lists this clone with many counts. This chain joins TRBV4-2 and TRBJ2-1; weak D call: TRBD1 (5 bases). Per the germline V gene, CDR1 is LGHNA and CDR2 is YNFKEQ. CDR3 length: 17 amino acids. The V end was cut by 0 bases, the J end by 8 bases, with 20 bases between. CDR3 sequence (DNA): TGTGCCAGCAGCCAAGATGGGGCCAGGGTGTTGTGGGATGAGCAGTTCTTC. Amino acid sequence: CASSQDGARVLWDEQFF.

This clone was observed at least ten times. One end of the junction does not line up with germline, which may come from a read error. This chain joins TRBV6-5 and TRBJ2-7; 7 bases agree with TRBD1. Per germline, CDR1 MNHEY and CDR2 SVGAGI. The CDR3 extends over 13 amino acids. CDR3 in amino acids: CVSSIQGIDEQYF. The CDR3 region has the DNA TGTGTCAGCAGTATACAGGGGATTGACGAGCAGTACTTC.

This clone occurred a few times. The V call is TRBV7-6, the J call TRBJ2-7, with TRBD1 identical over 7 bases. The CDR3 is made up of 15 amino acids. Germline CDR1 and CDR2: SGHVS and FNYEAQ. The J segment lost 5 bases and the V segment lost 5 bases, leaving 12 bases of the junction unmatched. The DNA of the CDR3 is TGTGCCAGCAGCCTAAGGACAGGCCTCGTAGACGAGCAGTACTTC. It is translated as CASSLRTGLVDEQYF.

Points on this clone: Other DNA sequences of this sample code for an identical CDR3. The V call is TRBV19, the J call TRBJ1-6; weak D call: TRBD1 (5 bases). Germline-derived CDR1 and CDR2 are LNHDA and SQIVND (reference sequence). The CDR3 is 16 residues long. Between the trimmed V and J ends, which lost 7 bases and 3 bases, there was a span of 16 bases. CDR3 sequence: CASKGWGADYNSPLHF. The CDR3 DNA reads TGTGCCAGTAAGGGTTGGGGCGCAGACTATAATTCACCCCTCCACTTT.

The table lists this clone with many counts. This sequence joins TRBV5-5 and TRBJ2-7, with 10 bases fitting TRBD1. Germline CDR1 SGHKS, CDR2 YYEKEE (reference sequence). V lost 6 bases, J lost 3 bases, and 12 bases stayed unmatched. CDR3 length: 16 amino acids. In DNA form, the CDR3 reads TGTGCCAGCACTCCGACGGGACAGGGGACTTTCTACGAGCAGTACTTC. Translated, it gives CASTPTGQGTFYEQYF.

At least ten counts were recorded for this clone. CDR3 sequence reads: CARQGNEQFF. The DNA for the CDR3 is TGTGCCAGACAGGGGAATGAGCAGTTCTTC. The chain recombines TRBV2 with TRBJ2-1; 7 nucleotides line up with TRBD1. This CDR3 has 10 residues. V trimming: 9 bases; J trimming: 7 bases; junction bases outside the gene matches: 0. The germline CDR1 and CDR2 sequences are SNHLY and FYNNEI.

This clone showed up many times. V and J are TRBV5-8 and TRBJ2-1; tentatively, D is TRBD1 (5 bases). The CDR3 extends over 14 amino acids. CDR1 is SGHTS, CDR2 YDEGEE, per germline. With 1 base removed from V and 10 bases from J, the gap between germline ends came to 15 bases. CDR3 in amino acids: CASSLLAGKDEQFF. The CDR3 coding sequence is TGTGCCAGCAGCTTGCTGGCAGGGAAAGACGAGCAGTTCTTC.

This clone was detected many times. The CDR3 region is CASSLARPSGGYTF. The DNA for the CDR3 is TGTGCCAGCAGCTTGGCACGCCCGTCAGGTGGCTACACCTTC. The rearrangement joins TRBV5-6 to TRBJ1-2; no reliable D call. The V gene's germline CDR1 is SGHDT and CDR2 YYEEEE. Trimming removed 0 bases at V and 7 bases at J, with 13 bases between. The CDR3 is 14 amino acids.

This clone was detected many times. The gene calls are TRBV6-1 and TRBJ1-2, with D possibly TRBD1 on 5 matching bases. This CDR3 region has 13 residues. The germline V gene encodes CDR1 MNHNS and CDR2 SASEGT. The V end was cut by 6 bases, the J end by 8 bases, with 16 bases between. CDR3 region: CASRGGREGGYTF. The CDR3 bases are TGTGCCAGCAGGGGGGGACGGGAGGGAGGCTACACCTTC.

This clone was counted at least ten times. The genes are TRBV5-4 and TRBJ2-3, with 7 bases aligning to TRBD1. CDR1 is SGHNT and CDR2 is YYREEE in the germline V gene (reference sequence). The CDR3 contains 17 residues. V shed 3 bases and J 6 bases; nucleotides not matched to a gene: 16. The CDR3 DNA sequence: TGTGCCAGCAGCTGGGCAAGCACAGGGGCCCGCAGTGATACGCAGTATTTT. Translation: CASSWASTGARSDTQYF.

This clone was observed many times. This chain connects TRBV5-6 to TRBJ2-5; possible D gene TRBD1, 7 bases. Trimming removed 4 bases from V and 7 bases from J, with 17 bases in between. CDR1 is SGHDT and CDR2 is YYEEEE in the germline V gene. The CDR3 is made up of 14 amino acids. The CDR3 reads CASSPKTGEVTQYF. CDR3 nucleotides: TGTGCCAGCAGCCCCAAAACAGGGGAGGTGACCCAGTACTTC. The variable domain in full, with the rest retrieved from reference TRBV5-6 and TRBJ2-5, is DAGVTQSPTHLIKTRGQQVTLRCSPKSGHDTVSWYQQALGQGPQFIFQYYEEEERQRGNFPDRFSGHQFPNYSSELNVNALLLGDSALYLCASSPKTGEVTQYFGPGTRLLVL.

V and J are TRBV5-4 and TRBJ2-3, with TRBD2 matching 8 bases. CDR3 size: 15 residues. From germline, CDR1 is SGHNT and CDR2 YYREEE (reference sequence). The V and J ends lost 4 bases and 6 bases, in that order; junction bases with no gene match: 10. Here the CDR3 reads CASSPGGGRTDTQYF. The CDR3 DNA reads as TGTGCCAGCAGCCCCGGCGGGGGGAGAACGGATACGCAGTATTTT.

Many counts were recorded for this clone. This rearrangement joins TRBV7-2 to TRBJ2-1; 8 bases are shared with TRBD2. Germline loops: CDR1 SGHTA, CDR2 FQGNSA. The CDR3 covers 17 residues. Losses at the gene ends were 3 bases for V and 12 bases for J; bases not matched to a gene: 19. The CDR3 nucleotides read TGTGCCAGCAGCTTTCCCCTAAGCGAGCGGGGGTTTACTTGGCAGTTCTTC. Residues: CASSFPLSERGFTWQFF.

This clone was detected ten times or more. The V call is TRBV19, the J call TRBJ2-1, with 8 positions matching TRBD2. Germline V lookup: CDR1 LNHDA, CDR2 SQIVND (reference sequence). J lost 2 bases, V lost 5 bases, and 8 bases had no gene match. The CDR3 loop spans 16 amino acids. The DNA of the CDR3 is TGTGCCAGTAGTGCTACTCTAGCGGGCCCCTACAATGAGCAGTTCTTC. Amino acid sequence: CASSATLAGPYNEQFF.

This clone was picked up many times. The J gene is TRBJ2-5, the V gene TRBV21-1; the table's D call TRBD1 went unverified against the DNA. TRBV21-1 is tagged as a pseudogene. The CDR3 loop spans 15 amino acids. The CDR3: CASSADRGHPETQYF. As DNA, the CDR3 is TGTGCCAGCAGCGCTGACAGGGGGCATCCAGAGACCCAGTACTTC.

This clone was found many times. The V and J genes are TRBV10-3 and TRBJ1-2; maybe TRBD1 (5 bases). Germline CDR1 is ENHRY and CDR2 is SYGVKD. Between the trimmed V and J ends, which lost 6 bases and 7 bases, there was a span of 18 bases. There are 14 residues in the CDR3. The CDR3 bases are TGTGCCATCAGCCCAAACACAGGCGGTAGTGGCTACACCTTC. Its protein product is CAISPNTGGSGYTF.

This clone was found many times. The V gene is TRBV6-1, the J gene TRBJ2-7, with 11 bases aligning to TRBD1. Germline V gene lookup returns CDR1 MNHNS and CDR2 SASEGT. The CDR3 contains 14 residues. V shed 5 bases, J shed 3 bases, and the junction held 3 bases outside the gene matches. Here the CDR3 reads CASSWTGGIYEQYF. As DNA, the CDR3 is TGTGCCAGCAGTTGGACAGGGGGCATCTACGAGCAGTACTTC.

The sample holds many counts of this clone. CDR3 protein: CSGRVSQETQYF. CDR3 bases: TGCAGCGGGAGGGTATCCCAAGAGACCCAGTACTTC. The chain uses TRBV29-1 and TRBJ2-5, with D tentatively TRBD2 (6 bases). CDR3 size: 12 residues. V lost 7 bases, J lost 1 base, and 10 bases lay in between. The germline V gene encodes CDR1 SQVTM and CDR2 ANQGSEA.

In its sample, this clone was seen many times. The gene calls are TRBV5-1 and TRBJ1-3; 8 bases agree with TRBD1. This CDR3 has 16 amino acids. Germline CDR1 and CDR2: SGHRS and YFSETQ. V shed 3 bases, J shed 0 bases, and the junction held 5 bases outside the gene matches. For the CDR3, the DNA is TGCGCCAGCAGCTATGGACAGGGCGGCTCTGGAAACACCATATATTTT. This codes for CASSYGQGGSGNTIYF.